The 25 T cell receptor beta chains presented below share a single source sample, sequenced in a study of Ad26.COV2.S vaccination and SARS-CoV-2 variants (dated by TCRdb to the early 2020s). Read against the paper, the sample's treatment or condition label means: some 19 received Ad26.COV2.S at low or high dose, single or two shots; roughly five received placebo; per-sample allocation not given. For vaccine and placebo recipients, the sequenced repertoires came from samples collected on day 63 after the first injection. The protocol used for the library was the immunoSEQ multiplex PCR assay. TCRdb retrieved this table from immuneACCESS and kept in-frame rearrangements only. Not all clones are present; in checked studies, unresolved V genes account for under half, and no reason is known for the remainder. The sample table records 380,000 or so clones; about 83% of these occur just once. The top ten hold around 7% of the sample.

The sample consisted of peripheral blood, taken in a trial of Ad26.COV2.S vaccine versus placebo. The receptors shown here come from a person between 18 and 59 years old who received the Ad26.COV2.S COVID-19 vaccine or a placebo.

J is TRBJ2-3 and V is TRBV15; TRBD2 matches 11 bases. The CDR3 consists of 16 residues. CDR1 is LNHNV, CDR2 YYDKDF, per germline (reference sequence). Unmatched junction bases numbered 10, after V lost 1 base and J lost 10 bases. In DNA, the CDR3 is TGTGCCACCAGCAGAGTCCGGGCGACTAGCGGGGCGCCGCAGTATTTT. As protein: CATSRVRATSGAPQYF. The full variable domain, completed using reference TRBV15 and TRBJ2-3, is DAMVIQNPRYQVTQFGKPVTLSCSQTLNHNVMYWYQQKSSQAPKLLFHYYDKDFNNEADTPDNFQSRRPNTSFCFLDIRSPGLGDTAMYLCATSRVRATSGAPQYFGPGTRLTVL.

The J gene is TRBJ2-3, the V gene TRBV27; no clear D gene. Trimming stripped 4 bases from V and 6 bases from J, with 17 bases between. Germline CDR1 reads MNHEY; CDR2 reads SMNVEV (reference sequence). The CDR3 contains 15 residues. CDR3 sequence reads: CASSSLGVVGDTQYF. CDR3 nucleotides: TGTGCCAGCAGTTCCCTAGGCGTGGTTGGGGATACGCAGTATTTT.

J is TRBJ1-2 and V is TRBV7-2; unclear D gene. In germline, CDR1 is SGHTA, CDR2 FQGNSA. V was trimmed by 0 bases and J by 8 bases, leaving 10 bases between them. The CDR3 has 13 amino acids. The CDR3 here is CASSLAGPGGYTF. CDR3 bases: TGTGCCAGCAGCTTAGCAGGACCCGGAGGCTACACCTTC.

In its sample, this clone was seen once. Different DNA sequences within this sample yield the same CDR3. The V call is TRBV5-1, the J call TRBJ1-2; TRBD1 aligns across 8 bases. This CDR3 region has 13 residues. Trimming cost V 4 bases and J 4 bases; bases outside gene matches: 3. Germline CDR1 and CDR2: SGHRS and YFSETQ. This chain's CDR3 is CASSPGTGYGYTF. CDR3 in DNA: TGCGCCAGCAGCCCCGGGACAGGCTATGGCTACACCTTC.

CDR3 region: CASSPGPMGKDNYGYTF. CDR3 bases: TGCGCCAGCAGCCCGGGTCCAATGGGGAAAGATAACTATGGCTACACCTTC. The chain uses TRBV4-1 and TRBJ1-2; D gene uncertain. V dropped 4 bases and J dropped 1 base, with 19 bases sitting between them. CDR3 size: 17 residues. Germline V lookup: CDR1 MGHRA, CDR2 YSYEKL.

J is TRBJ1-3 and V is TRBV18, with TRBD1 as a possible D gene (5 bases). V shed 6 bases and J shed 0 bases, with 15 bases lying between them. The CDR3 extends over 16 amino acids. The germline V gene encodes CDR1 KGHSH and CDR2 LQKENI. CDR3 DNA sequence: TGTGCCAGCTCGCGGCAGGGCGGAGCCTCTGGAAACACCATATATTTT. It codes for CASSRQGGASGNTIYF.

The chain uses TRBV5-4 and TRBJ2-3; the match to TRBD2 covers 7 bases. The CDR3 is 16 residues long. Looked up from germline, CDR1 is SGHNT and CDR2 is YYREEE (reference sequence). V dropped 0 bases and J dropped 1; count of bases not matched to a gene: 5. Written as DNA, the CDR3 is TGTGCCAGCAGCTTGGCCCACCGGGGGGGCACAGATACGCAGTATTTT. As protein: CASSLAHRGGTDTQYF.

This chain joins TRBV11-3 and TRBJ2-3; 10 bases align to TRBD2. With V trimmed by 1 base and J by 5 bases, 0 bases remained unmatched. The CDR3 extends over 14 amino acids. Germline CDR1 is SGHNT and CDR2 is YENEEA. CDR3 residues: CASSLGLAGDTQYF. CDR3 coding DNA: TGTGCCAGCAGCTTAGGACTAGCGGGAGATACGCAGTATTTT.

This clone was seen a handful of times. V and J are TRBV5-1 and TRBJ1-5, with D tentatively TRBD1 (5 bases). CDR1 and CDR2 from the germline V gene are SGHRS and YFSETQ. The CDR3 contains 14 residues. V was pared by 0 bases and J by 5 bases, with 9 bases between. CDR3 sequence reads: CASSLAGGDQPQHF. The CDR3 nucleotides read TGCGCCAGCAGCTTGGCCGGGGGGGATCAGCCCCAGCATTTT.

This clone was counted between two and nine times. The V call is TRBV5-6, the J call TRBJ2-7; 9 bases match TRBD1. The J segment lost 5 bases and the V segment lost 3 bases, leaving 12 bases of the junction unmatched. The CDR3 has 16 amino acids. The germline CDR1 and CDR2 sequences are SGHDT and YYEEEE. In nucleotides, the CDR3 is TGTGCCAGCAGCTCTCCCGGGACAGGGTCCCCCGACGAGCAGTACTTC. Its protein is CASSSPGTGSPDEQYF.

This clone was observed a few times. The rearrangement uses TRBV5-4 and TRBJ1-5; possible D gene TRBD1, 5 bases. Deletions cut 4 bases from V and 6 bases from J, with 11 bases between. The CDR3 sequence is 13 residues long. In germline, CDR1 is SGHNT, CDR2 YYREEE (reference sequence). This chain's CDR3 is CASSAGRGQPQHF. The CDR3 bases are TGTGCCAGCAGCGCTGGGAGGGGTCAGCCCCAGCATTTT.

The genes are TRBV6-5 and TRBJ2-7; 8 bases fit TRBD2. With V trimmed by 3 bases and J by 2 bases, 9 bases remained unmatched. The germline CDR1 and CDR2 sequences are MNHEY and SVGAGI. This CDR3 has 16 amino acids. The CDR3 region is CASSYSGGTHAYEQYF. DNA of the CDR3: TGTGCCAGCAGTTATTCGGGAGGGACGCACGCCTACGAGCAGTACTTC.

With respect to this clone: One end of the junction fails to match germline, which may point to a read error. V gene TRBV11-2 combines with J gene TRBJ2-5, with 7 nucleotides matching TRBD1. This CDR3 comprises 13 residues. The germline V gene has CDR1 SGHAT and CDR2 FQNNGV. The CDR3, as DNA: TGTGCCAGCAGCTTAGGGGCAGGGGACAGCGTGAACTTC. It yields the protein CASSLGAGDSVNF.

This clone was found many times. The rearrangement uses TRBV7-6 and TRBJ1-5; D not resolved. Looked up from germline, CDR1 is SGHVS and CDR2 is FNYEAQ. Trimming cost V 1 base and J 9 bases, with 13 bases left between them. The CDR3 runs to 14 residues. CDR3 region: CASSLGAKTPPQHF. CDR3 sequence (DNA): TGTGCCAGCAGCTTAGGAGCCAAGACGCCGCCCCAGCATTTT.

V and J are TRBV2 and TRBJ2-7, with TRBD1 matching 9 bases. The germline V gene encodes CDR1 SNHLY and CDR2 FYNNEI. The J segment lost 5 bases and the V segment lost 4 bases, leaving 6 bases of the junction unmatched. This CDR3 contains 14 residues. The DNA of the CDR3 is TGTGCCAGCAGTGTCACAGGGGGCGTGGACGAGCAGTACTTC. Encoded protein: CASSVTGGVDEQYF.

The chain couples TRBV30 to TRBJ1-5; tentatively, D is TRBD1 (5 bases). Germline V gives CDR1 GTSNPN, CDR2 SVGIG (reference sequence). V gave up 5 bases and J gave up 0 bases, with 14 bases separating them. This CDR3 comprises 15 residues. In nucleotides, the CDR3 is TGTGCCTGGGCCCCTGGGGGGAATAGCAATCAGCCCCAGCATTTT. Translation: CAWAPGGNSNQPQHF. The entire variable domain, with the rest obtained from reference TRBV30 and TRBJ1-5, is as follows: SQTIHQWPATLVQPVGSPLSLECTVEGTSNPNLYWYRQAAGRGLQLLFYSVGIGQISSEVPQNLSASRPQDRQFILSSKKLLLSDSGFYLCAWAPGGNSNQPQHFGDGTRLSIL.

This chain uses TRBV7-9 with TRBJ2-4; D remains unclear. CDR1 SEHNR and CDR2 FQNEAQ come from the germline V gene (reference sequence). Trimming took 1 base from V and 4 from J, leaving 2 bases between them. The CDR3 contains 12 residues. The CDR3 DNA is TGTGCCAGCAGCTTAGGTAAAAACATTCAGTACTTC. It yields the protein CASSLGKNIQYF.

J is TRBJ1-4 and V is TRBV11-3, with D maybe TRBD1 (5 bases). V lost 4 bases and J lost 5, with 14 bases in between. Germline CDR1 is SGHNT and CDR2 is YENEEA. This CDR3 contains 15 residues. Here the CDR3 DNA reads TGTGCCAGCAGCTCCCCCGGGGCCCACAATGAAAAACTGTTTTTT. Translated: CASSSPGAHNEKLFF.

The genes are TRBV18 and TRBJ2-2; D remains unclear. The CDR3 contains 14 residues. V shed 3 bases and J shed 2 bases, with 7 bases lying between them. Germline CDR1 KGHSH, CDR2 LQKENI. CDR3 nucleotides: TGTGCCAGCTCACCGCGACAAAACACCGGGGAGCTGTTTTTT. It codes for CASSPRQNTGELFF.

The rearrangement joins TRBV30 to TRBJ1-2; D gene unclear. CDR3 size: 13 residues. The V end lost 0 bases, the J end lost 8 bases, and 13 bases lay between the germline ends. CDR1 is GTSNPN, CDR2 SVGIG, per germline (reference sequence). The CDR3, as DNA: TGTGCCTGGAGTGTACTAGTGCAAGAGGGCTACACCTTC. This sequence encodes CAWSVLVQEGYTF.

This clone was detected once. The genes are TRBV30 and TRBJ2-5; D gene ambiguous. In germline, CDR1 is GTSNPN, CDR2 SVGIG (reference sequence). Deletions cut 3 bases from V and 5 bases from J, with 10 bases between. This CDR3 has 12 residues. The CDR3 nucleotides read TGTGCCTGGAGCGTTTCCCGCGAGACCCAGTACTTC. The encoded protein is CAWSVSRETQYF.

The rearrangement links TRBV7-3 to TRBJ2-1, with 11 bases lining up with TRBD2. The V and J ends lost 3 bases and 6 bases, in that order; junction bases with no gene match: 4. This CDR3 is built from 15 residues. CDR1 and CDR2 from the germline V gene are SGHTA and FQGTGA. The CDR3 spells CASSFLAGGGNEQFF. Here the CDR3 DNA reads TGTGCCAGCAGCTTCCTAGCGGGGGGAGGCAATGAGCAGTTCTTC.

This chain links TRBV6-5 with TRBJ2-5; weak D call: TRBD2 (5 bases). CDR3 size: 14 residues. V was clipped by 2 bases and J by 3 bases, with 10 bases between them. CDR1 is MNHEY and CDR2 is SVGAGI in the germline V gene. CDR3 bases: TGTGCCAGCAGTTACGGCCCCGGGGAAGAGACCCAGTACTTC. This gives the protein CASSYGPGEETQYF.

This clone was recorded a few times. The chain joins TRBV12-5 to TRBJ1-3; 10 bases line up with TRBD1. CDR3 length: 17 residues. CDR1 and CDR2 from the germline V gene are LGHNT and FRNRAP. With V trimmed by 0 bases and J by 4 bases, 6 bases remained unmatched. The CDR3 DNA sequence: TGTGCTAGTGGTTTGGTACTAGGGACAGGGGAAGGAAACACCATATATTTT. Its protein product is CASGLVLGTGEGNTIYF.

This clone occurred once. The chain employs TRBV15 and TRBJ1-6, with TRBD1 as a possible D gene (5 bases). V lost 0 bases to trimming and J lost 7 bases, with 10 bases between them. This CDR3 has 15 amino acids. Germline CDR1 is LNHNV and CDR2 is YYDKDF (reference sequence). The CDR3 sequence: CATSRDPGKNSPLHF. The CDR3 DNA sequence: TGTGCCACCAGCAGAGATCCAGGGAAGAATTCACCCCTCCACTTT.